This T cell receptor (beta chain) was documented in a study of cytotoxic CD8 clonotypes in ibrutinib-treated CLL. Study-wide context: Samples showed on average about 260,000 productive templates and 94,082 productive rearrangements.

Points on this clone: What it binds is not known.

Study observations and caveats: Under treatment, the uncommon public clonotypes either contracted or remained stable. Higher circulating CD8+ T-cell counts strongly accompanied higher baseline clonality, above age-matched healthy donors. Lymph node repertoires were not studied, and sampling times were unmatched.

The CDR3 runs 15 residues. The V end lost 5 bases, the J end lost 0 bases, and 11 bases lay between the germline ends. The V gene's germline CDR1 is SEHNR and CDR2 FQNEAQ (reference sequence). Data came from immunoSEQ multiplex PCR; TCRdb stores just in-frame clones and leaves some out. This table holds tens of thousands of clones, more than 70% found once. This sequence was found in a human donor with chronic lymphocytic leukemia. The sample consisted of PBMCs, taken after 12 months of ibrutinib treatment. This chain connects TRBV7-9 to TRBJ1-3, with D perhaps matching TRBD1 (6 bases). The chain's CDR3 is CASSLDRSSGNTIYF. In DNA form, the CDR3 reads TGTGCCAGCAGCCTTGACAGGTCCTCTGGAAACACCATATATTTT. The complete variable domain, with remaining parts taken from reference TRBV7-9 and TRBJ1-3, reads DTGVSQNPRHKITKRGQNVTFRCDPISEHNRLYWYRQTLGQGPEFLTYFQNEAQLEKSRLLSDRFSAERPKGSFSTLEIQRTEQGDSAMYLCASSLDRSSGNTIYFGEGSWLTVV.